Listed below are T cell receptor beta chains from one sample, sequenced in a study of blood T cell repertoires in COVID-19. The assay was immunoSEQ multiplex PCR, and TCRdb's table has in-frame clones only and misses some. The sample lists about 17,000 clones, 85% to 90% seen once, with about 16% in the top ten. The sequenced sample was peripheral blood. All receptors come from a human donor with active COVID-19. The donor label of this sample is uncertain. Each CDR3 is given with its conserved first and last residue.

j_call	v_call	cdr3_aa
TRBJ2-1	TRBV7-9	CASSLGLAGSYNEQFF
TRBJ2-7	TRBV5-1	CASSFGRGDYEQYF
TRBJ2-1	TRBV5-4	CASSLELSSYNEQFF
TRBJ2-7	TRBV5-6	CASSFGGQGTYVQYF
TRBJ1-5	TRBV24-1	CATSGGTGTLYSNQPQHF
TRBJ2-7	TRBV19	CASSERGAYEQYF
TRBJ2-1	TRBV27	CASKPWLGSSYNEQFF
TRBJ1-4	TRBV7-2	CASSLVPATNEKLFF
TRBJ1-2	TRBV24-1	CATSEQINYGYTF
TRBJ1-1	TRBV13	CASSLRTGRMNTEAFF
TRBJ2-5	TRBV7-9	CASSTPRAQWSQETQYF
TRBJ2-1	TRBV2	CASRLLGTGHKQFF
TRBJ2-3	TRBV5-1	CASRLAASTDTQYF
TRBJ2-7	TRBV9	CASSANPSGGAYEQYF
TRBJ1-3	TRBV6-6	CASTGGASSGNTIYF
TRBJ2-7	TRBV24-1	CATSDKSPRGEQYF
TRBJ1-1	TRBV6-5	CASSSDRGGNTEAFF
TRBJ2-1	TRBV11-3	CASSPSGGAGEQFF
TRBJ1-1	TRBV19	CASSPQSSNTEAFF
TRBJ2-7	TRBV6-5	CASSYSRDGGYEQYF
TRBJ2-1	TRBV6-2/TRBV6-3	CASSYSTSGAYNEQFF
TRBJ1-5	TRBV6-6	CASSYGHPRGQPQHF
TRBJ2-1	TRBV7-9	CASSLQQGWNEQFF
TRBJ1-2	TRBV4-3	CASSQDRSPGSGLNGYTF
TRBJ2-7	TRBV14	CASSQMRPSYEQYF
TRBJ1-2	TRBV20-1	CSATGGKDKTF
TRBJ2-1	TRBV15	CATSSTSGGANEQFF
TRBJ2-7	TRBV7-9	CASSLALVVWGSPPYEQYF
TRBJ2-1	TRBV10-3	CAISETGLANNEQFF
TRBJ2-3	TRBV7-9	CASSLTSGALDTQYF
TRBJ2-3	TRBV2	CASNRNLQETQYF
TRBJ2-4	TRBV7-9	CASSAQGGKNIQYF
TRBJ2-5	TRBV5-5	CASSLLIARRAQETQYF
TRBJ2-1	TRBV18	CASSPFRTGLTDEQFF
TRBJ1-6	TRBV7-2	CASSQTGGSGTLHF
TRBJ1-2	TRBV19	CASSADRRYGYTF
TRBJ2-5	TRBV3-1/TRBV3-2	CASSLPGSVETQYF
TRBJ2-7	TRBV18	CASSPPGQGKSPEQYF
TRBJ1-2	TRBV13	CASSLPTGTYGYTF
TRBJ1-6	TRBV27	CASSLGSRVTSPLHF
TRBJ1-1	TRBV18	CASSPLDRLNTEAFF
TRBJ2-3	TRBV7-2	CASSLLGGDTQYF
TRBJ2-3	TRBV7-7	CASSEGVASTDTQYF
TRBJ2-5	TRBV7-6	CASSLAQGASETQYF
TRBJ2-3	TRBV13	CASSSSRDIPGEYF
TRBJ1-5	TRBV19	CASSTSGGNQPQHF
TRBJ2-1	TRBV15	CATSSLNEQFF
TRBJ2-7	TRBV6-2/TRBV6-3	CASSYLRPQGSYEQYF
TRBJ2-2	TRBV4-2	CASSQDPGGAPGELFF
TRBJ2-5	TRBV6-5	CASDGSIALQETQYF
TRBJ2-2	TRBV7-2	CASSPQGGAGELFF